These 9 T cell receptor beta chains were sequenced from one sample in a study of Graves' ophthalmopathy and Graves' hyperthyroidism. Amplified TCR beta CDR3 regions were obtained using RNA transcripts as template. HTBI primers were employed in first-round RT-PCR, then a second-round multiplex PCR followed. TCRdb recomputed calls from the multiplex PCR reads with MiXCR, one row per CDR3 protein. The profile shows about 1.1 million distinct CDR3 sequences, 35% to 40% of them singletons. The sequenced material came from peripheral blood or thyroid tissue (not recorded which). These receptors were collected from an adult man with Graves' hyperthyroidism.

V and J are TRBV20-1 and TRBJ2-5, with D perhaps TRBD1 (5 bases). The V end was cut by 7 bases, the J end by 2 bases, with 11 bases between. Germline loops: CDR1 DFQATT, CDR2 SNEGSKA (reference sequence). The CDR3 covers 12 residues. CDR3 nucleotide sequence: TGCAGTGGGCAGGGCCTACAAGAGACCCAGTACTTC. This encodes CSGQGLQETQYF.

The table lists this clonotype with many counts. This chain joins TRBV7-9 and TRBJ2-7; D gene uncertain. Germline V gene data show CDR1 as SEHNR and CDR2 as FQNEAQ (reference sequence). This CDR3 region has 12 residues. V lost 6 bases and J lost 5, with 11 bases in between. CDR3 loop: CASSGVADEQYF. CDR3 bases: TGTGCCAGCAGTGGCGTGGCGGACGAGCAGTACTTC.

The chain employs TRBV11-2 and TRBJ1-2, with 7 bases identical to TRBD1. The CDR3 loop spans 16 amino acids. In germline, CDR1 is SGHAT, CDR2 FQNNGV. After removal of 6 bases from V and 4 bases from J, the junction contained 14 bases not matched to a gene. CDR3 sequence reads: CASSLSMGQSSYGYTF. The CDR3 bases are TGTGCCAGCAGTTTATCGATGGGACAGTCCTCCTATGGCTACACCTTC.

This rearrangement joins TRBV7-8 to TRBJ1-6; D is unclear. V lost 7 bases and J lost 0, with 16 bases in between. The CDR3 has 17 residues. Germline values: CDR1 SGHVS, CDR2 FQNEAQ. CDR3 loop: CASIEEQFLSYNSPLHF. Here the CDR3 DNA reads TGTGCCAGCATCGAGGAACAGTTCCTCTCCTATAATTCACCCCTCCACTTT.

CDR3 sequence (DNA): TGTGCCAGCAGCCCCGGTCCTGTGCTTGATCAGCCCCAGCATTTT. This codes for CASSPGPVLDQPQHF. The chain links TRBV6-6 to TRBJ1-5; D is unresolved. Per the germline V gene, CDR1 is MNHNY and CDR2 is SVGAGI (reference sequence). V shed 6 bases and J shed 5 bases, with 17 bases lying between them. The CDR3 is made up of 15 amino acids.

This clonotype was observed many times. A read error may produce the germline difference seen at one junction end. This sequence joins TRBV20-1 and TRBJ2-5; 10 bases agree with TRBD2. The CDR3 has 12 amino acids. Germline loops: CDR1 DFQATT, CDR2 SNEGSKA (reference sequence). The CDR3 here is CAGSSGGETQYF. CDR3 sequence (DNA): TGTGCGGGTAGTAGCGGGGGGGAGACCCAGTACTTC.

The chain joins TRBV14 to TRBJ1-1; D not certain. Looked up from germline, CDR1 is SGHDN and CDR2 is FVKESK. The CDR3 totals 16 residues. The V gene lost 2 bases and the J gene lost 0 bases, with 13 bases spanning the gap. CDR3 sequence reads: CASSQLRSALNTEAFF. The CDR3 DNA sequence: TGTGCCAGCAGCCAACTGAGAAGCGCACTGAACACTGAAGCTTTCTTT.

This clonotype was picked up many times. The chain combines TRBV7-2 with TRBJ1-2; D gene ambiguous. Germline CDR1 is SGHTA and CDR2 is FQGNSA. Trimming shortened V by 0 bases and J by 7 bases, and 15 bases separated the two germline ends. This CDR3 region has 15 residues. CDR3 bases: TGTGCCAGCAGCTTAGCGGCTGCCTCCATAGCTGGCTACACCTTC. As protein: CASSLAAASIAGYTF.

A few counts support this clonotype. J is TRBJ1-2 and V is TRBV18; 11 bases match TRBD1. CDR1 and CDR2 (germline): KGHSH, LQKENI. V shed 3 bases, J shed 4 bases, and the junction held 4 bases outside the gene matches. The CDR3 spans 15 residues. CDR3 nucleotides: TGTGCCAGCTCACCCGGGACAGGGGGTGCCTATGGCTACACCTTC. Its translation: CASSPGTGGAYGYTF. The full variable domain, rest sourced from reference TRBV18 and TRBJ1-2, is NAGVMQNPRHLVRRRGQEARLRCSPMKGHSHVYWYRQLPEEGLKFMVYLQKENIIDESGMPKERFSAEFPKEGPSILRIQQVVRGDSAAYFCASSPGTGGAYGYTFGSGTRLTVV.